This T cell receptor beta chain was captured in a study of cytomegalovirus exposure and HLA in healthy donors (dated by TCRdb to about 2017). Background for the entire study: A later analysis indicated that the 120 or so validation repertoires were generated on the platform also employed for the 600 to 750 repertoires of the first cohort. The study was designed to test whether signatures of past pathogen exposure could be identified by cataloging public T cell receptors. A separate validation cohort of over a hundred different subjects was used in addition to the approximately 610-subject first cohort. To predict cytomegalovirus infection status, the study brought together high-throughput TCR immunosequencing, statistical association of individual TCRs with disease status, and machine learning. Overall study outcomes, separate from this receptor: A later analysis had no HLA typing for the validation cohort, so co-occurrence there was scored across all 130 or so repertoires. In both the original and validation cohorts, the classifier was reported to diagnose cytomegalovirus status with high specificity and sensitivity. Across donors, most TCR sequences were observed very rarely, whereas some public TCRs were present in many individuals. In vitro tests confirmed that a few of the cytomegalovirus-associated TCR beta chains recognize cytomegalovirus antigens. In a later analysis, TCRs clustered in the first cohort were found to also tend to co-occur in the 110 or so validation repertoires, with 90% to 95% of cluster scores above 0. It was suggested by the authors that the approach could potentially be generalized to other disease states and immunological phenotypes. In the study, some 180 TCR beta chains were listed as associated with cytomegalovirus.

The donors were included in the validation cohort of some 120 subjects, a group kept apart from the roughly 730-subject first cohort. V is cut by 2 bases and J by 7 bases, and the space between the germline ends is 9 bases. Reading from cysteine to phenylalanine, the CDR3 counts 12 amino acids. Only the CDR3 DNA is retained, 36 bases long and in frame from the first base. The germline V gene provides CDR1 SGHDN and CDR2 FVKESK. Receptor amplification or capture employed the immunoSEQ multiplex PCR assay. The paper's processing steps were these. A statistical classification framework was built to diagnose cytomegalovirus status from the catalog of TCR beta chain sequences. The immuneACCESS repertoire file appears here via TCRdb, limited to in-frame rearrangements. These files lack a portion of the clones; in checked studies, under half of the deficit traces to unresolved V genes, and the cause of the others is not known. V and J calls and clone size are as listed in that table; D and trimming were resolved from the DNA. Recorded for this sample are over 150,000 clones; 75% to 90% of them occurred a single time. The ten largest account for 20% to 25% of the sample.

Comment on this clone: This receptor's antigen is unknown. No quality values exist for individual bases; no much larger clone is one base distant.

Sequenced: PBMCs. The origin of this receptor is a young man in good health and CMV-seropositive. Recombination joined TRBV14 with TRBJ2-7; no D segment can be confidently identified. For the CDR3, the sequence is CASSQLPREQYF. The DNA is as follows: TGTGCCAGCAGCCAATTGCCCCGGGAGCAGTACTTC.